This T cell receptor beta chain was identified in a study of PD-1 blockade in classical Hodgkin lymphoma. Germline V gene lookup returns CDR1 LNHDA and CDR2 SQIVND (reference sequence). Trimming stripped 2 bases from V and 2 bases from J, with 9 bases between. There are 14 residues in the CDR3. Data came from immunoSEQ multiplex PCR; TCRdb stores just in-frame clones and leaves some out. The data hold some 22,000 clones, with over 60% observed a single time. Following autologous stem cell transplantation, relapse occurred in every patient, and exposure to brentuximab vedotin varied. Sequencing used peripheral blood mononuclear cells (PBMCs), obtained before the second cycle of nivolumab. This receptor was identified in a human donor with classical Hodgkin lymphoma. The chain recombines TRBV19 with TRBJ1-2, with no clear D. The CDR3 coding sequence is TGTGCCAGTAGTATAACGACGGGCAACTATGGCTACACCTTC. As protein: CASSITTGNYGYTF.